The 26 T cell receptor beta chains below come from one sample, sequenced in a study of blood T cell repertoires in COVID-19. Profiled with immunoSEQ multiplex PCR; TCRdb holds only in-frame clones, not every one. The data show some 270,000 clones, more than 75% seen once. Sample: PBMCs or T cells enriched from blood (not recorded which). The receptor source for this set is a woman in her forties or fifties who had been exposed to COVID-19.

The chain employs TRBV25-1 and TRBJ1-5, with a tentative D call TRBD1 (6 bases). This CDR3 has 14 amino acids. V gave up 7 bases and J gave up 0 bases, with 10 bases separating them. Germline CDR1 and CDR2: MGHDK and SYGVNS. In nucleotides, the CDR3 is TGTGCCAGCACCGCAGGGGATAGCAATCAGCCCCAGCATTTT. Translation gives CASTAGDSNQPQHF.

The J gene is TRBJ1-2, the V gene TRBV6-5; a weak D match, TRBD1 (5 bases). The CDR3 totals 14 residues. The V gene lost 8 bases and the J gene lost 4 bases, with 17 bases spanning the gap. The germline V gene encodes CDR1 MNHEY and CDR2 SVGAGI. CDR3 in amino acids: CASHFTRTGYGYTF. CDR3 bases: TGTGCCAGCCACTTTACCCGAACAGGCTATGGCTACACCTTC.

The rearrangement uses TRBV11-2 and TRBJ2-3; tentative D call: TRBD2 (5 bases). Per the germline V gene, CDR1 is SGHAT and CDR2 is FQNNGV. Between the trimmed V and J ends, which lost 5 bases and 8 bases, there was a span of 14 bases. The CDR3 has 13 residues. The CDR3 coding sequence is TGTGCCAGCAGCACGAGACCCGGAGGTACGCAGTATTTT. The encoded protein is CASSTRPGGTQYF.

CDR3 nucleotide sequence: TGCGCCAGCAGCGCCGGTGGAGGTTACACTGAAGCTTTCTTT. This gives the protein CASSAGGGYTEAFF. This rearrangement joins TRBV5-1 to TRBJ1-1; D not resolved. There are 14 residues in the CDR3. The V and J ends lost 4 bases and 3 bases respectively, with 13 bases between them. Germline lookup yields CDR1 SGHRS and CDR2 YFSETQ. Filled out from reference TRBV5-1 and TRBJ1-1, the complete variable domain reads KAGVTQTPRYLIKTRGQQVTLSCSPISGHRSVSWYQQTPGQGLQFLFEYFSETQRNKGNFPGRFSGRQFSNSRSEMNVSTLELGDSALYLCASSAGGGYTEAFFGQGTRLTVV.

This clone came up once. The chain combines TRBV30 with TRBJ1-2; a possible D gene is TRBD1 (6 bases). The CDR3 sequence is 14 residues long. Germline loops: CDR1 GTSNPN, CDR2 SVGIG (reference sequence). The V and J ends lost 4 bases and 7 bases respectively, with 19 bases between them. DNA for the CDR3: TGTGCCTGGAACGTACAGGGTTTGAATGGTGGCTACACCTTC. Translated: CAWNVQGLNGGYTF.

This chain uses TRBV27 with TRBJ1-2, with D possibly TRBD1 on 6 matching bases. CDR3 length equals 13 residues. Trimming stripped 3 bases from V and 8 bases from J, with 13 bases between. Germline CDR1 is MNHEY and CDR2 is SMNVEV (reference sequence). The CDR3 sequence is CASSFYREGGYTF. The CDR3 nucleotides read TGTGCCAGCAGTTTCTACAGGGAGGGAGGCTACACCTTC.

The V and J genes are TRBV7-9 and TRBJ2-7; 8 nucleotides line up with TRBD1. Trimming at V came to 2 bases and at J to 1 base, leaving 4 bases not matched to a gene. CDR3 length equals 15 residues. Germline loops: CDR1 SEHNR, CDR2 FQNEAQ (reference sequence). The CDR3 DNA is TGTGCCAGCAGCTTATCGGGGGACAGGTCCTACGAGCAGTACTTC. This translates into CASSLSGDRSYEQYF.

The rearrangement joins TRBV6-2 or TRBV6-3 to TRBJ1-5; 8 positions agree with TRBD1. The CDR3 runs to 15 residues. Looked up from germline, CDR1 is MNHEY and CDR2 is SVGEGT. After removal of 2 bases from V and 2 bases from J, the junction contained 2 bases not matched to a gene. CDR3 protein: CASSYRGQGNQPQHF. The CDR3 nucleotides are TGTGCCAGCAGTTACCGGGGACAGGGCAATCAGCCCCAGCATTTT.

For the CDR3, the DNA is TGCGCCAGCAGCCAAGTCTCAGGGTTTAACTATGGCTACACCTTC. Its translation: CASSQVSGFNYGYTF. The rearrangement uses TRBV4-3 and TRBJ1-2; D is possibly TRBD1 (5 bases). The CDR3 is 15 residues long. With 1 base removed from V and 1 base from J, the gap between germline ends came to 10 bases. Per the germline V gene, CDR1 is LGHNA and CDR2 is YSLEER.

This rearrangement joins TRBV28 to TRBJ1-1; D unclear. The V and J ends lost 1 base and 0 bases respectively, with 12 bases between them. CDR3 length equals 16 residues. Germline V gene sequence: CDR1 MDHEN, CDR2 SYDVKM. CDR3 in amino acids: CASSLLGGDLNTEAFF. In nucleotides, the CDR3 is TGTGCCAGCAGTTTATTAGGAGGCGATCTGAACACTGAAGCTTTCTTT. Full variable domain (remainder filled in from reference TRBV28 and TRBJ1-1): DVKVTQSSRYLVKRTGEKVFLECVQDMDHENMFWYRQDPGLGLRLIYFSYDVKMKEKGDIPEGYSVSREKKERFSLILESASTNQTSMYLCASSLLGGDLNTEAFFGQGTRLTVV.

V and J are TRBV5-1 and TRBJ1-5; the match to TRBD1 covers 9 bases. From germline, CDR1 is SGHRS and CDR2 YFSETQ. CDR3 length equals 14 residues. V shed 4 bases, J shed 5 bases, and the junction held 4 bases outside the gene matches. This chain's CDR3 is CASSPGTGYQPQHF. The CDR3 DNA reads as TGCGCCAGCAGCCCCGGGACAGGGTATCAGCCCCAGCATTTT.

V is TRBV13 and J is TRBJ2-4, with D perhaps TRBD2 (5 bases). The CDR3 sequence is 15 residues long. CDR1 is PRHDT, CDR2 FYEKMQ, per germline (reference sequence). Deletions cut 3 bases from V and 0 bases from J, with 9 bases between. CDR3 protein: CASSFRDLAKNIQYF. CDR3 nucleotide sequence: TGTGCCAGCAGCTTCCGGGATCTAGCCAAAAACATTCAGTACTTC.

As to this clone: The same CDR3 also results from other DNA sequences found in this sample. V is TRBV12-5 and J is TRBJ1-5; D is undetermined. This CDR3 is 13 amino acids long. The germline V gene has CDR1 LGHNT and CDR2 FRNRAP. V was shortened by 1 base and J by 2 bases, with 3 bases between the two germline ends. CDR3 loop: CASGLAGNQPQHF. The CDR3 region has the DNA TGTGCTAGTGGTTTGGCTGGCAATCAGCCCCAGCATTTT.

The CDR3: CASSKNGEATDTQYF. The CDR3 DNA is TGTGCCAGCAGCAAGAACGGGGAAGCAACAGATACGCAGTATTTT. This chain links TRBV7-3 with TRBJ2-3, with a possible D match to TRBD2 (5 bases). The CDR3 runs to 15 residues. V shed 5 bases and J shed 3 bases, with 15 bases lying between them. Germline V CDR1 and CDR2: SGHTA, FQGTGA.

This sequence joins TRBV29-1 and TRBJ2-3; TRBD1 agrees at 8 bases. Germline values: CDR1 SQVTM, CDR2 ANQGSEA. The CDR3 loop spans 15 amino acids. The junction had 12 bases not matched to a gene; V was cut back by 6 bases and J by 4 bases. The CDR3 region is CSVYRDRRSADTQYF. CDR3 coding DNA: TGCAGCGTCTACCGGGACAGGAGGTCCGCAGATACGCAGTATTTT.

This clone occurred a few times. V is TRBV18 and J is TRBJ1-2, with D unclear. Trimming took 3 bases from V and 3 from J, leaving 8 bases between them. The CDR3 spans 13 residues. Germline V gives CDR1 KGHSH, CDR2 LQKENI. For the CDR3, the DNA is TGTGCCAGCTCACCGCCGGGTGACTATGGCTACACCTTC. Amino acids: CASSPPGDYGYTF.

The genes are TRBV7-2 and TRBJ2-7, with 8 nucleotides matching TRBD2. V lost 1 base, J lost 2 bases, and 4 bases stayed unmatched. The CDR3 has 15 residues. Germline lookup yields CDR1 SGHTA and CDR2 FQGNSA. The CDR3 loop reads CASSLEGLVAYEQYF. The DNA of the CDR3 is TGTGCCAGCAGCTTAGAGGGACTAGTGGCCTACGAGCAGTACTTC.

This clone came up a few times. The chain combines TRBV7-9 with TRBJ2-5; TRBD1 is a possible D gene (5 bases). Germline CDR1 and CDR2: SEHNR and FQNEAQ (reference sequence). The CDR3 extends over 15 amino acids. V lost 1 base and J lost 5, with 14 bases in between. The CDR3 region has the DNA TGTGCCAGCAGCTTAGATACAGGCCCAGGGGAGACCCAGTACTTC. This sequence encodes CASSLDTGPGETQYF.

The rearrangement links TRBV25-1 to TRBJ1-5; D perhaps matches TRBD1 (6 bases). Germline CDR1 and CDR2: MGHDK and SYGVNS. The V and J ends lost 10 bases and 7 bases respectively, with 14 bases between them. This CDR3 has 12 amino acids. The CDR3 loop is CATQGIKQPQHF. CDR3 nucleotides: TGTGCCACCCAGGGGATCAAGCAGCCCCAGCATTTT.

The chain recombines TRBV3-1 (or the pseudogene TRBV3-2) with TRBJ1-1; 7 nucleotides align to TRBD1. Trimming at V came to 5 bases and at J to 5 bases, leaving 5 bases not matched to a gene. This CDR3 comprises 13 residues. Germline values: CDR1 LGHDT, CDR2 YNNKEL (reference sequence). The CDR3 DNA sequence: TGTGCCAGCAGCACAGGGGAAGGGACTGAAGCTTTCTTT. It is translated as CASSTGEGTEAFF.

CDR3 protein: CASRDRGRTEAFF. CDR3 in DNA: TGTGCCAGCAGGGACAGGGGGCGAACTGAAGCTTTCTTT. This rearrangement joins TRBV6-5 to TRBJ1-1; TRBD1 aligns across 11 bases. This CDR3 comprises 13 residues. Trimming cost V 6 bases and J 5 bases; bases outside gene matches: 2. Germline CDR1 reads MNHEY; CDR2 reads SVGAGI.

This clone was seen a handful of times. The genes are TRBV3-1 (or the pseudogene TRBV3-2) and TRBJ1-1; 7 positions agree with TRBD1. V dropped 4 bases and J dropped 0; count of bases not matched to a gene: 8. Germline V lookup: CDR1 LGHDT, CDR2 YNNKEL (reference sequence). CDR3 length equals 16 residues. CDR3 DNA sequence: TGTGCCAGCAGCCTCTCGGACAGGAGACTGAACACTGAAGCTTTCTTT. Translating gives CASSLSDRRLNTEAFF.

This chain connects TRBV25-1 to TRBJ2-7; the D gene is possibly TRBD1 (5 bases). The germline V gene has CDR1 MGHDK and CDR2 SYGVNS. With 1 base removed from V and 1 base from J, the gap between germline ends came to 11 bases. The CDR3 length is 15 residues. The CDR3: CASSELSPGSYEQYF. CDR3 nucleotides: TGTGCCAGCAGTGAATTATCGCCAGGGTCCTACGAGCAGTACTTC.

CDR3 loop: CASSDGGVGYTF. In DNA form, the CDR3 reads TGTGCCAGCAGTGACGGGGGTGTGGGCTACACCTTC. The gene calls are TRBV6-1 and TRBJ1-2; TRBD1 is a possible D gene (5 bases). Looked up from germline, CDR1 is MNHNS and CDR2 is SASEGT. The CDR3 is 12 residues long. Between the trimmed V and J ends, which lost 3 bases and 8 bases, there was a span of 10 bases.

This sequence joins TRBV7-9 and TRBJ2-2, with a tentative D call TRBD2 (5 bases). Germline CDR1 reads SEHNR; CDR2 reads FQNEAQ (reference sequence). The CDR3 extends over 14 amino acids. The ends were cut back, 0 bases at V and 4 bases at J, with 6 bases in the middle. The CDR3 protein is CASSLAGGTGELFF. The CDR3 DNA is TGTGCCAGCAGCTTAGCAGGAGGCACCGGGGAGCTGTTTTTT.

The chain joins TRBV12-3 or TRBV12-4 to TRBJ1-2; D possibly corresponds to TRBD1 (5 bases). The V gene lost 6 bases and the J gene lost 8 bases, with 16 bases spanning the gap. The CDR3 sequence is 13 residues long. The CDR3 spells CASSPGVSGGYTF. The CDR3 DNA reads as TGTGCCAGCAGCCCGGGGGTGAGTGGCGGCTACACCTTC.